Each of the 19 T cell receptor beta chains below was sequenced from the same sample in a study of T cell responses to AZD1222 COVID-19 vaccine. Repertoires were generated with immunoSEQ multiplex PCR, while TCRdb's copy carries only in-frame clones and drops some. Altogether under 150,000 clones are present, 80% to 85% being singletons, with the ten largest covering around 4.3%. Source: peripheral blood, taken on day 0 of MenACWY control vaccination. The receptor source for this set is an adult in good health.

V and J are TRBV10-3 and TRBJ1-1; no definite D call. Germline assignment: CDR1 ENHRY and CDR2 SYGVKD. CDR3 length equals 13 residues. The V end lost 6 bases, the J end lost 6 bases, and 14 bases lay between the germline ends. This CDR3 is CAIRAGSLAEAFF. CDR3 nucleotide sequence: TGTGCCATCAGAGCAGGTTCGTTAGCTGAAGCTTTCTTT.

The chain joins TRBV4-1 to TRBJ2-1; D is unclear. Between the trimmed V and J ends, which lost 3 bases and 2 bases, there was a span of 11 bases. This CDR3 is 15 amino acids long. Per germline, CDR1 MGHRA and CDR2 YSYEKL. This chain's CDR3 is CASSHRAAPYNEQFF. CDR3 in DNA: TGCGCCAGCAGCCACCGGGCTGCGCCCTACAATGAGCAGTTCTTC.

With regard to this clone: Other DNA sequences in the same sample also yield this CDR3. The gene calls are TRBV5-1 and TRBJ2-1; D tentatively fits TRBD1 or TRBD2 (5 bases each). Germline lookup yields CDR1 SGHRS and CDR2 YFSETQ. This CDR3 is built from 15 residues. Trimming cost V 0 bases and J 0 bases, with 7 bases left between them. CDR3 DNA sequence: TGCGCCAGCAGCTTGGTTGGGGGCTCCTACAATGAGCAGTTCTTC. Translation: CASSLVGGSYNEQFF.

V is TRBV7-3 and J is TRBJ2-3, with a possible D match to TRBD2 (7 bases). The CDR3 contains 15 residues. V was shortened by 5 bases and J by 0 bases, with 12 bases between the two germline ends. Germline-derived CDR1 and CDR2 are SGHTA and FQGTGA. The CDR3, as DNA: TGTGCCAGCAGCAGCGGGACATCTAGCACAGATACGCAGTATTTT. The encoded protein is CASSSGTSSTDTQYF.

The V and J genes are TRBV2 and TRBJ1-5, with D possibly being TRBD1 (5 bases). Germline-derived CDR1 and CDR2 are SNHLY and FYNNEI. The CDR3 runs to 13 residues. With 4 bases removed from V and 5 bases from J, the gap between germline ends came to 9 bases. CDR3 sequence: CASSGGNDQPQHF. In DNA, the CDR3 is TGTGCCAGCAGTGGGGGGAACGATCAGCCCCAGCATTTT.

V and J are TRBV19 and TRBJ1-5; 12 nucleotides align to TRBD1. This CDR3 spans 18 amino acids. J lost 2 bases, V lost 11 bases, and 16 bases had no gene match. Per the germline V gene, CDR1 is LNHDA and CDR2 is SQIVND (reference sequence). The CDR3 reads CAPRGDRGLLLGNQPQHF. In DNA, the CDR3 is TGTGCCCCAAGAGGGGACAGGGGGCTTTTATTAGGCAATCAGCCCCAGCATTTT.

The chain is built from TRBV7-6 and TRBJ2-1, with a tentative D call TRBD2 (6 bases). CDR3 size: 17 residues. Germline V lookup: CDR1 SGHVS, CDR2 FNYEAQ. Trimming pared 7 bases from V and 2 bases from J, leaving 21 bases between. The CDR3 region is CASILSILRLAYNEQFF. CDR3 DNA: TGTGCCAGCATCCTTTCTATCCTGAGACTAGCCTACAATGAGCAGTTCTTC.

V gene TRBV5-5 combines with J gene TRBJ1-2, with 8 bases that match TRBD1. Trimming removed 0 bases from V and 3 bases from J; junction bases left unmatched: 1. The CDR3 has 14 amino acids. Looked up from germline, CDR1 is SGHKS and CDR2 is YYEKEE (reference sequence). The CDR3 nucleotides read TGTGCCAGCAGCTTGGGGGGACAGGACTATGGCTACACCTTC. Encoded protein: CASSLGGQDYGYTF. Full variable domain (rest looked up from reference TRBV5-5 and TRBJ1-2): DAGVTQSPTHLIKTRGQQVTLRCSPISGHKSVSWYQQVLGQGPQFIFQYYEKEERGRGNFPDRFSARQFPNYSSELNVNALLLGDSALYLCASSLGGQDYGYTFGSGTRLTVV.

The rearrangement uses TRBV5-5 and TRBJ2-2; D is tentatively TRBD1 or TRBD2 (5 bases each). This CDR3 spans 16 amino acids. Germline V gives CDR1 SGHKS, CDR2 YYEKEE (reference sequence). Trimming cost V 0 bases and J 1 base, with 10 bases left between them. CDR3 loop: CASSLDWGLNTGELFF. The CDR3 DNA reads TGTGCCAGCAGCTTGGATTGGGGGTTGAACACCGGGGAGCTGTTTTTT.

As DNA, the CDR3 is TGTGCCAGCAGCCCCCAGGGGGTTAGGCGGGGCGGGGAGCTGTTTTTT. Protein: CASSPQGVRRGGELFF. The rearrangement joins TRBV25-1 to TRBJ2-2; possible D gene TRBD1, 7 bases. Trimming shortened V by 6 bases and J by 7 bases, and 21 bases separated the two germline ends. Germline V gene data show CDR1 as MGHDK and CDR2 as SYGVNS. This CDR3 has 16 amino acids.

This clone was picked up one time. This rearrangement joins TRBV24-1 to TRBJ2-7; maybe TRBD1 (5 bases). V was trimmed by 1 base and J by 6 bases, leaving 18 bases between them. Per the germline V gene, CDR1 is KGHDR and CDR2 is SFDVKD. The CDR3 extends over 16 amino acids. CDR3 sequence (DNA): TGTGCCACCAGTGATTTCCGCCAGGGTGCCAACGGCGAGCAGTACTTC. Translated: CATSDFRQGANGEQYF.

To note about this clone: The sample has other DNA sequences that encode this CDR3 too. This chain joins TRBV19 and TRBJ1-5; tentative D call: TRBD1 (5 bases). The V end lost 4 bases, the J end lost 0 bases, and 7 bases lay between the germline ends. The CDR3 extends over 14 amino acids. Germline CDR1 reads LNHDA; CDR2 reads SQIVND (reference sequence). The CDR3 nucleotides are TGTGCCAGTAGTAGACAGAATAGCAATCAGCCCCAGCATTTT. Its protein is CASSRQNSNQPQHF.

Only a few counts were recorded for this clone. The rearrangement joins TRBV5-1 to TRBJ1-1; 8 bases map to TRBD1. This CDR3 comprises 13 residues. After removal of 5 bases from V and 10 bases from J, the junction contained 10 bases not matched to a gene. Germline CDR1 reads SGHRS; CDR2 reads YFSETQ. The CDR3 nucleotides are TGCGCCAGCAGAGCCCCCGGGACAGGACCAGCTTTCTTT. Its translation is CASRAPGTGPAFF.

The count of this clone is one. V and J are TRBV11-3 and TRBJ1-1; TRBD1 is a possible D gene (5 bases). V was shortened by 4 bases and J by 3 bases, with 12 bases between the two germline ends. The germline CDR1 and CDR2 sequences are SGHNT and YENEEA. The length of the CDR3 is 14 residues. The CDR3 is CASSSRGEDTEAFF. The CDR3 DNA is TGTGCCAGCAGCTCGAGGGGAGAGGACACTGAAGCTTTCTTT.

This sequence joins TRBV19 and TRBJ2-2, with D perhaps assigned TRBD1 or TRBD2 (6 bases each). Germline CDR1 reads LNHDA; CDR2 reads SQIVND (reference sequence). The CDR3 totals 18 residues. The V end was cut by 5 bases, the J end by 4 bases, with 23 bases between. CDR3 region: CASSGLQLGGGFTGELFF. The DNA of the CDR3 is TGTGCCAGTAGTGGGCTCCAACTGGGGGGCGGGTTCACCGGGGAGCTGTTTTTT.

Here the CDR3 reads CASSLEGQGLALSGNTIYF. The CDR3 region has the DNA TGCGCCAGCAGCTTGGAGGGACAGGGGCTTGCTCTCTCTGGAAACACCATATATTTT. The V and J genes are TRBV5-1 and TRBJ1-3, with 10 bases identical to TRBD1. The J segment lost 0 bases and the V segment lost 0 bases, leaving 9 bases of the junction unmatched. Germline V lookup: CDR1 SGHRS, CDR2 YFSETQ. The length of the CDR3 is 19 residues.

The chain recombines TRBV29-1 with TRBJ1-1; 9 bases line up with TRBD1. CDR3 size: 12 residues. Germline assignment: CDR1 SQVTM and CDR2 ANQGSEA. V gave up 6 bases and J gave up 5 bases; unmatched junction bases: 4. Here the CDR3 reads CSVTGGGTEAFF. CDR3 DNA: TGCAGCGTCACAGGGGGCGGAACTGAAGCTTTCTTT.

The chain recombines TRBV6-6 with TRBJ1-4; tentative D call: TRBD1 (5 bases). The CDR3 loop spans 16 amino acids. The germline V gene has CDR1 MNHNY and CDR2 SVGAGI (reference sequence). The ends were cut back, 6 bases at V and 8 bases at J, with 22 bases in the middle. The CDR3 is CASRPTGSSGGEKLFF. The CDR3 region has the DNA TGTGCCAGCAGGCCCACCGGCAGTAGTGGGGGGGAAAAACTGTTTTTT.

The chain is built from TRBV28 and TRBJ1-1; the match to TRBD1 covers 7 bases. The CDR3 runs to 12 residues. J gave up 5 bases and V 6 bases, and 3 bases lay outside the gene matches. The V gene's germline CDR1 is MDHEN and CDR2 SYDVKM. CDR3 loop: CASRRGRTEAFF. For the CDR3, the DNA is TGTGCCAGCAGAAGGGGGCGGACTGAAGCTTTCTTT.